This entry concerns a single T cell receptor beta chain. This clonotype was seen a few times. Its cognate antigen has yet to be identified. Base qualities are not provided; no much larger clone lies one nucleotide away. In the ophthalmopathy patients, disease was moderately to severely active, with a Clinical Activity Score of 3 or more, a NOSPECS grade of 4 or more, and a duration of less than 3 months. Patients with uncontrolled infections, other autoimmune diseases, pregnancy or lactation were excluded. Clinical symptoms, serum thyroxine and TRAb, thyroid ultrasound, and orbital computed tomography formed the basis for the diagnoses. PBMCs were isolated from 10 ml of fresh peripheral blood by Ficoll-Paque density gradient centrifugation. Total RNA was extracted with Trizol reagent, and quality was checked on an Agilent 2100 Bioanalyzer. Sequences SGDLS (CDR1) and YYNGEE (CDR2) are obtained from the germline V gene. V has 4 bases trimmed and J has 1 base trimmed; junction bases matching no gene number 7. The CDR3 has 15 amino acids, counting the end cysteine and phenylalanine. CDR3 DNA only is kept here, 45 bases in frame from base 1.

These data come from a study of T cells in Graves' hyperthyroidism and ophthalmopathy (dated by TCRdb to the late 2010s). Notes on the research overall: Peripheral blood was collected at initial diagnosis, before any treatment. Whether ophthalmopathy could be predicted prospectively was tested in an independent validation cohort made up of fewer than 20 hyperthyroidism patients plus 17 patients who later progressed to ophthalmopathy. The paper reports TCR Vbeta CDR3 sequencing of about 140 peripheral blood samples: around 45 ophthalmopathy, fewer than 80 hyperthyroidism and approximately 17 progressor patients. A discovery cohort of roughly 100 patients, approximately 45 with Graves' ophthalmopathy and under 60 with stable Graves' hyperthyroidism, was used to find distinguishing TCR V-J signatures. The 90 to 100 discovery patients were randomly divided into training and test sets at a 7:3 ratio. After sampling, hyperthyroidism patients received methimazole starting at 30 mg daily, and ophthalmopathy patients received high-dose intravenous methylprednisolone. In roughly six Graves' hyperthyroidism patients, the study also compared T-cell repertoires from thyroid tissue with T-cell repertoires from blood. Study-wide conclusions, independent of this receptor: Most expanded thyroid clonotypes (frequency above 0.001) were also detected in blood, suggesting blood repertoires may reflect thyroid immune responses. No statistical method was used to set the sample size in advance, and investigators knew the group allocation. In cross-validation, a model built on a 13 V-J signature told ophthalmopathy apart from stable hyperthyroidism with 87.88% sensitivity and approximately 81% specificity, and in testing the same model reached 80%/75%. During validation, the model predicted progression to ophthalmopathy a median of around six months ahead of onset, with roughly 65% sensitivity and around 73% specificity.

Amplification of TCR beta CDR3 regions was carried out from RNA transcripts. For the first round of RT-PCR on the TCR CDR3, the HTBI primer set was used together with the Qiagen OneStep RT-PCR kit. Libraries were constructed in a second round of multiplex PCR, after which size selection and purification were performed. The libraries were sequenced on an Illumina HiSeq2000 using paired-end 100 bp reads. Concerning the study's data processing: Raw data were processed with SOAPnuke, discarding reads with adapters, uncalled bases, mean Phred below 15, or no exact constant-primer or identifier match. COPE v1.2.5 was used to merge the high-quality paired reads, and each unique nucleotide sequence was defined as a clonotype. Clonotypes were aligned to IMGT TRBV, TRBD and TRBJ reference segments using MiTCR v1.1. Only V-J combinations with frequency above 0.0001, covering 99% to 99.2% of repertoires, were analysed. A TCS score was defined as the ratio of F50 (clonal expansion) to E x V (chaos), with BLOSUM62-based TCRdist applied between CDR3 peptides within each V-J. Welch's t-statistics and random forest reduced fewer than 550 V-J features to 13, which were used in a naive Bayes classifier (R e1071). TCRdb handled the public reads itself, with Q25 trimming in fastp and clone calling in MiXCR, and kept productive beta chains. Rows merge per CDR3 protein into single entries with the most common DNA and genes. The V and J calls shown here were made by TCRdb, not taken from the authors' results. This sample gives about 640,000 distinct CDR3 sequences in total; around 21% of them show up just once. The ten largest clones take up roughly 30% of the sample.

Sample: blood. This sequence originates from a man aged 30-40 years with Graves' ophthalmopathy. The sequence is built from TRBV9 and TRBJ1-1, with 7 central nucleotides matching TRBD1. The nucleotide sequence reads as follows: TGTGCCAGCAGCCTCATGGACAGGCCGAACACTGAAGCTTTCTTT. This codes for CASSLMDRPNTEAFF.